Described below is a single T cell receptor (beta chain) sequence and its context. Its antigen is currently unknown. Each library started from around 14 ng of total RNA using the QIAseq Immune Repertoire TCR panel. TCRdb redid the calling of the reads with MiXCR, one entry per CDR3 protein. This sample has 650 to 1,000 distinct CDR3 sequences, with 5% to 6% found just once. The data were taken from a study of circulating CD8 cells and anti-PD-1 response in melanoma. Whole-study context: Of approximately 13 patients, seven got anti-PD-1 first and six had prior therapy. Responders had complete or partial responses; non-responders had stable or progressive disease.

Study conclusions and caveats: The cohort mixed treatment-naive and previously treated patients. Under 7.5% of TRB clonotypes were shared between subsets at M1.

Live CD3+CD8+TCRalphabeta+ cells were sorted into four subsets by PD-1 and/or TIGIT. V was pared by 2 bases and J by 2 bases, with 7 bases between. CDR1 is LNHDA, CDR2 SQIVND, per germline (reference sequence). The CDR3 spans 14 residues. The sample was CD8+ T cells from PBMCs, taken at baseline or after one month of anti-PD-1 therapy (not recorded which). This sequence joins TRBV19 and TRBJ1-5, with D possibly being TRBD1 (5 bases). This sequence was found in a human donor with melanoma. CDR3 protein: CASSIQGGNQPQHF. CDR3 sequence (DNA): TGTGCCAGTAGTATACAGGGTGGCAATCAGCCCCAGCATTTT.